This TCR beta chain was recorded in a study of shared clonotypes between healthy human individuals. Sequencing used immunoSEQ multiplex PCR; TCRdb keeps in-frame clones, though not all of them. The data show more than 2 million clones, around 93% seen once. The germline CDR1 and CDR2 sequences are LGHNA and YSLEER. V dropped 3 bases and J dropped 4; count of bases not matched to a gene: 10. CDR3 size: 17 residues. The naive CD8 population came from CD45RO-negative cells selected for CCR7, without terminally differentiated effector memory CD45RA+ cells. The TCR comes from a man younger than 35 in good health. Some clones in this sample may be carry-over from other donors' samples. Specimen: naive CD8+ T cells from PBMCs. J is TRBJ1-3 and V is TRBV4-3; 9 positions agree with TRBD1. CDR3 region: CASSHLLQGASGNTIYF. The CDR3 DNA reads as TGCGCCAGCAGCCACCTCCTACAGGGGGCTTCGGGAAACACCATATATTTT.